This TCR beta chain was captured by sequencing in a study of blood T cell repertoires in COVID-19. The wider study: Samples taken during acute and convalescent COVID-19 were collected in the United States, Italy and Spain. Nucleic acid was either cDNA or gDNA, and it came from T cells, B-cell-depleted T cells, or PBMCs.

V was shortened by 2 bases and J by 10 bases, with 18 bases between the two germline ends. Germline values: CDR1 MGHRA, CDR2 YSYEKL. The CDR3 contains 16 residues. Study processing details: From reference gene primer amplification, estimates of nucleated cell counts were derived. The method was immunoSEQ multiplex PCR; TCRdb's version includes in-frame clones alone and lacks a portion of them. V, J and clone size are those of that table, while D and trimming were read from the DNA. Of almost 250,000 clones in the sample, about 89% were seen once. The specimen sequenced was peripheral blood. The TCR originated in a woman in her sixties or seventies who had recovered from COVID-19. The chain couples TRBV4-1 to TRBJ1-6, with D unclear. In DNA, the CDR3 is TGCGCCAGCAGCCAAAGCCCCGCTGGGAGTCAGTCACCCCTCCACTTT. It encodes CASSQSPAGSQSPLHF.